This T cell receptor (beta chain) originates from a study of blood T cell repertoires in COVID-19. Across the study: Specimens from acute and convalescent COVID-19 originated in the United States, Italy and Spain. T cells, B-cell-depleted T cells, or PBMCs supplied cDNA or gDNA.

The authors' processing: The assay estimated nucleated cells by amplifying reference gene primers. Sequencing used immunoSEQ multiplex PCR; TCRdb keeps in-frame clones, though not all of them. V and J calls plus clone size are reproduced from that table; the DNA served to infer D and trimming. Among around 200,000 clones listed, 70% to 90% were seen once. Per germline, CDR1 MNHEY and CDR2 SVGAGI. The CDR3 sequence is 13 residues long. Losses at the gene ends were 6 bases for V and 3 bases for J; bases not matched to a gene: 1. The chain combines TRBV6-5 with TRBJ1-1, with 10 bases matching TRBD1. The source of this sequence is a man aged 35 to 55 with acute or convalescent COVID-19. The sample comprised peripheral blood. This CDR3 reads CASRGQGDTEAFF. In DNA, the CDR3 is TGTGCCAGCAGAGGACAGGGGGACACTGAAGCTTTCTTT.